This entry lists 11 T cell receptor beta chains sequenced from one sample in a study of T-cell reconstitution after alpha-beta-depleted transplantation in children. The TCRbeta library incorporated unique molecular identifiers. TCRdb fed the PCR reads into MiXCR, producing one record per CDR3 protein. Of just over 350,000 distinct CDR3 sequences listed, about 14% are singletons. The material was PBMCs, obtained from the stem cell graft. Receptors were obtained from a human donor who donated a stem cell graft to a child with Fanconi anemia.

This clonotype was observed a single time. The chain is built from TRBV4-1 and TRBJ1-5; no definite D call. Trimming cost V 0 bases and J 5 bases, with 11 bases left between them. Looked up from germline, CDR1 is MGHRA and CDR2 is YSYEKL. This CDR3 comprises 15 residues. The CDR3 nucleotides are TGCGCCAGCAGCCAAGAAGCCGTTGGAGATCAGCCCCAGCATTTT. It is translated as CASSQEAVGDQPQHF.

V usage is TRBV28 and J usage is TRBJ2-7, with 10 bases fitting TRBD2. This CDR3 comprises 15 residues. The trim removed 4 bases at V and 6 bases at J, leaving 9 bases unmatched. The germline V gene has CDR1 MDHEN and CDR2 SYDVKM. The CDR3 DNA reads as TGTGCCAGCAGTTCAGGGGCTAGCGGGAGAGGCGAGCAGTACTTC. This encodes CASSSGASGRGEQYF. The variable domain in full, with the rest retrieved from reference TRBV28 and TRBJ2-7, is DVKVTQSSRYLVKRTGEKVFLECVQDMDHENMFWYRQDPGLGLRLIYFSYDVKMKEKGDIPEGYSVSREKKERFSLILESASTNQTSMYLCASSSGASGRGEQYFGPGTRLTVT.

The V and J genes are TRBV27 and TRBJ2-2, with 9 nucleotides matching TRBD1. Germline lookup yields CDR1 MNHEY and CDR2 SMNVEV (reference sequence). The CDR3 has 18 amino acids. With V trimmed by 5 bases and J by 4 bases, 14 bases remained unmatched. CDR3 sequence reads: CASSTTQGARLGTGELFF. CDR3 in DNA: TGTGCCAGCAGTACGACACAGGGGGCGCGTTTAGGCACCGGGGAGCTGTTTTTT.

This clonotype was observed a few times. The chain has TRBV5-1 and TRBJ2-1; D perhaps matches TRBD1 (6 bases). The CDR3 totals 15 residues. Germline assignment: CDR1 SGHRS and CDR2 YFSETQ. The V end lost 5 bases, the J end lost 1 base, and 13 bases lay between the germline ends. The CDR3 reads CASSLQGVSYNEQFF. As DNA, the CDR3 is TGCGCCAGCAGTTTACAGGGTGTATCCTACAATGAGCAGTTCTTC.

This clonotype has at least ten counts. V is TRBV2 and J is TRBJ2-7; D is unclear. Germline loops: CDR1 SNHLY, CDR2 FYNNEI. V dropped 4 bases and J dropped 5 bases, with 9 bases sitting between them. This CDR3 region has 12 residues. CDR3 loop: CASSGYGDEQYV. The CDR3 region has the DNA TGTGCCAGCAGTGGATATGGGGACGAGCAGTACGTC.

This clonotype was seen only a few times. V gene TRBV5-1 combines with J gene TRBJ2-5, with TRBD2 matching 8 bases. The junction had 3 bases not matched to a gene; V was cut back by 0 bases and J by 2 bases. The germline V gene has CDR1 SGHRS and CDR2 YFSETQ. The CDR3 is 15 residues long. Here the CDR3 DNA reads TGCGCCAGCAGCTTGGAGCCTAGCGGGCAAGAGACCCAGTACTTC. This gives the protein CASSLEPSGQETQYF.

This clonotype was observed many times. The gene calls are TRBV27 and TRBJ2-7; TRBD1 might be the D (6 bases). The CDR3 contains 15 residues. Germline CDR1 MNHEY, CDR2 SMNVEV (reference sequence). V lost 2 bases, J lost 2 bases, and 13 bases lay in between. CDR3 nucleotides: TGTGCCAGCAGTTTACAGGGGTCTGGCACCTACGAGCAGTACTTC. The encoded protein is CASSLQGSGTYEQYF.

This clonotype was observed a handful of times. The rearrangement uses TRBV7-9 and TRBJ1-6; D gene unclear. The CDR3 is made up of 15 amino acids. Germline loops: CDR1 SEHNR, CDR2 FQNEAQ (reference sequence). V was cut by 0 bases and J by 8 bases, with 11 bases left in between. The CDR3 here is CASSLASPRDSPLHF. Written as DNA, the CDR3 is TGTGCCAGCAGCTTAGCGAGCCCTCGGGATTCACCCCTCCACTTT. The full variable domain, rest sourced from reference TRBV7-9 and TRBJ1-6, is DTGVSQNPRHKITKRGQNVTFRCDPISEHNRLYWYRQTLGQGPEFLTYFQNEAQLEKSRLLSDRFSAERPKGSFSTLEIQRTEQGDSAMYLCASSLASPRDSPLHFGNGTRLTVT.

This clonotype was seen a handful of times. The gene calls are TRBV7-8 and TRBJ1-1; 7 nucleotides match TRBD1. The CDR3 covers 16 residues. The ends lost 0 bases at V and 4 bases at J; junction bases unmatched: 8. CDR1 and CDR2 (germline): SGHVS, FQNEAQ. The CDR3 DNA reads as TGTGCCAGCAGCTTAGCCGACCTGACAGGGAGCACTGAAGCTTTCTTT. Its translation is CASSLADLTGSTEAFF.

This clonotype was observed many times. The chain joins TRBV10-3 to TRBJ2-5; tentatively, D is TRBD1 (6 bases). The germline gives CDR1 ENHRY, CDR2 SYGVKD. The V and J ends lost 10 bases and 2 bases respectively, with 14 bases between them. This CDR3 comprises 13 residues. CDR3 protein: CATQTGNQETQYF. The CDR3 DNA is TGTGCCACACAAACAGGGAATCAAGAGACCCAGTACTTC.

CDR3 protein: CASSLDRGLNTEAFF. CDR3 DNA: TGCGCCAGCAGCTTGGACAGGGGGCTGAACACTGAAGCTTTCTTT. The chain is built from TRBV5-1 and TRBJ1-1; 9 bases are shared with TRBD1. The CDR3 contains 15 residues. Germline-derived CDR1 and CDR2 are SGHRS and YFSETQ. Trimming removed 0 bases from V and 0 bases from J; junction bases left unmatched: 0.